This entry concerns a single TCR beta chain. Its antigen is unidentified. This sample was included in a study of cytomegalovirus exposure and HLA in healthy donors. All donors participated as healthy donors of bone marrow. Both 60 Vbeta primers and 13 Jbeta primers went into the PCR. The method was immunoSEQ multiplex PCR; TCRdb's version includes in-frame clones alone and lacks a portion of them. The sample lists approximately 240,000 clones, approximately 90% occurring once. Study-level findings and limits: Reportedly, diagnosis of cytomegalovirus status by the classifier showed high specificity and sensitivity. Among donors in an Asian-associated ancestry cluster, a later analysis reportedly found fewer N-insertions than the approximately 700-donor mean.

V gave up 1 base and J gave up 4 bases; unmatched junction bases: 8. CDR1 MNHEY and CDR2 SMNVEV come from the germline V gene (reference sequence). The CDR3 totals 16 residues. Sequenced: PBMCs. V is TRBV27 and J is TRBJ2-7, with 9 bases matching TRBD2. The clonotype originates from a young woman in good health and CMV-seronegative. In DNA, the CDR3 is TGTGCCAGCAGTTTATACCGCGGGGGGGCCATGTACGAGCAGTACTTC. Translating it yields CASSLYRGGAMYEQYF.